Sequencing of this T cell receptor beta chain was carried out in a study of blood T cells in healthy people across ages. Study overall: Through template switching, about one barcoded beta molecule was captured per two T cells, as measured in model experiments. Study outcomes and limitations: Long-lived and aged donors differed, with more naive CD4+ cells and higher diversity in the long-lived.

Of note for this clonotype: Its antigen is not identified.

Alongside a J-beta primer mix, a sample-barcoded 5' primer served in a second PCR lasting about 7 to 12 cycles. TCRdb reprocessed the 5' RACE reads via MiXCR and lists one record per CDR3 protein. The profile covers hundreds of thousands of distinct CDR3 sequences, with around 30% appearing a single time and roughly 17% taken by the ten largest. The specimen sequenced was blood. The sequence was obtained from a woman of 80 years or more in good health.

The CDR3 sequence is CASNPGAALLSDTQYF. In nucleotides, the CDR3 is TGTGCCAGCAATCCTGGGGCGGCGTTACTCTCTGATACGCAGTATTTT. The rearrangement uses TRBV28 and TRBJ2-3, with a tentative D call TRBD1 (5 bases). The CDR3 runs 16 residues. Germline V CDR1 and CDR2: MDHEN, SYDVKM. Deletions cut 7 bases from V and 6 bases from J, with 23 bases between.